This T cell receptor (beta chain) derives from a study of cytomegalovirus exposure and HLA in healthy donors (dated by TCRdb to 2017 to 2019). Regarding the study in general: According to an earlier analysis of around 600 of the donors, 150 million to 200 million T cells yielded roughly 100 million unique TCR beta sequences and around 300 Gb of sequence data. About 300 gigabases of sequencing data and approximately 91 million unique TCR sequences made up an early release that covered approximately 700 HLA-typed donors. Among the roughly 400 genotyped donors, approximately 82% belonged to the genetic ancestry cluster associated with self-reported Caucasian donors. The study was designed to test whether signatures of past pathogen exposure could be identified by cataloging public T cell receptors. Using immunosequencing, the study profiled T cell repertoires from around 670 subjects and related those repertoires to cytomegalovirus serostatus. Along with the roughly 670-subject first cohort, a separate validation cohort of about 110 different subjects was used. To predict cytomegalovirus infection status, the study brought together high-throughput TCR immunosequencing, statistical association of individual TCRs with disease status, and machine learning. In a later analysis, previously published TCR beta repertoires from 500 to 750 donors were re-analyzed and high-resolution HLA genotyping was added so that TCR occurrence patterns could be studied. Rather than using new phenotypic data, the later analysis identified candidate immune exposures from TCR beta sequences and from how often those sequences occurred across donors. In an earlier analysis of 587 of the donors, high-throughput TCR beta sequencing was used to judge whether each TCR beta V gene segment behaved as functional or pseudogenic. Donor age, sex, ethnicity and CMV serostatus were collected together with the repertoire data. A later genetic analysis took genome-wide SNP genotypes for about 55% of the roughly 700 donors and used that subset as a discovery cohort. Every repertoire in the discovery cohort had been generated on one and the same sequencing platform. HLA typing included class I and class II loci at four-digit resolution. The number of donors typed differed by locus, with roughly 629-640 for A, B, C, DRB1 and DQB1, approximately 500 for DQA1, over 600 for DPA1, and some 440 for DPB1. Because of strong linkage in the cohort, a handful of DR-DQ haplotypes were treated as single units for association and clustering. Among 300 to 500 genotyped donors of the cohort, an average of around 220,000 unique TCR beta nucleotide sequences was sequenced per donor, of which about 19% were non-productive. Overall results and qualifications from the work: A cluster of highly shared sequence variants was judged likely to be a technical artifact of the sequencing pipeline. Because counts were too low, under 20 rarely observed V segments, including chromosome 9 orphons, were left out of the earlier analysis of some 600 of the donors. A later genetic analysis associated a missense DCLRE1C variant with V-gene and J-gene trimming of TCR beta chains, and an independent cohort replicated the association. This cohort had only TCR beta chains sequenced, and the lack of alpha or paired-chain data limited which features could be detected. In a later analysis, HLA-associated TCR beta chains were found to be more clonally expanded and to have lower generation probabilities than equally common non-associated chains. Because HLA typing was unavailable for some donors at each locus, only the typed subset was used in association tests. Most TCR sequences were observed very rarely across donors, whereas some public TCRs were present in many individuals. The authors suggested that the approach could potentially be generalized to other disease states and immunological phenotypes. A later analysis associated 15,000 or so TCR beta sequences with specific HLA alleles at a false discovery rate of 0.05. Immune exposure information for the cohort was limited to CMV serostatus. In an earlier analysis of fewer than 750 of the donors, most TCR beta V segments were observed in productive rearrangements about 87% or about 30% of the time, broadly matching IMGT annotations. Several of the top co-occurrence clusters appeared to be linked to parvovirus B19, influenza, CMV and Epstein-Barr virus, according to a later analysis. The 87-base-pair reads could not distinguish some IMGT-functional V segments, including TRBV6-2 and TRBV6-3, so those segments were excluded. When HLA alleles, especially DR and DQ, strongly co-occurred, TCR associations were difficult to assign to individual alleles. Roughly uniform sequencing depth across donors was assumed in presence/absence analyses, although this assumption may not hold. Correlated functional status among segregating V segments might be attributable to linkage disequilibrium, but an unknown experimental factor could not be ruled out. Most CMV-associated TCR beta chains appeared to be HLA-restricted in a later analysis, and the HLA associations seemed to be driven largely by CMV exposure. Compared with the roughly 670-donor mean, donors in an Asian-associated ancestry cluster had fewer N-insertions in productive TCRs, according to a later genetic analysis. In both the original and validation cohorts, the classifier was reported to diagnose cytomegalovirus status with high specificity and sensitivity. In the study, approximately 160 TCR beta chains were listed as associated with cytomegalovirus. According to a later analysis, TCR association rates differed among HLA loci, with DRB1 alleles showing the most associated TCRs and HLA-C alleles showing the fewest. In vitro tests confirmed that a few of the cytomegalovirus-associated TCR beta chains recognize cytomegalovirus antigens. A further reported finding was that TCR beta sequences accurately predicted the HLA-A and HLA-B alleles for most subjects in the first cohort.

The germline V gene encodes CDR1 MNHEY and CDR2 SMNVEV (reference sequence). A distance of 34 bases separates the germline ends of V and J, which lose 6 bases and 5 bases respectively. Measured from the cysteine to the phenylalanine, the CDR3 is 20 residues long. Left in the record is the CDR3 DNA by itself, 60 bases read in frame from the first base. Receptor libraries were prepared by the immunoSEQ multiplex PCR assay. For the multiplex PCR, a mixture combining 60 forward primers for TCR Vbeta segments and 13 reverse primers for TCR Jbeta segments was used. A multiplex PCR assay on genomic DNA amplified the CDR3 region of rearranged TCR beta genes. The amplified TCR beta libraries were sequenced on the Illumina HiSeq System as 87-base-pair reads. In the paper's pipeline: A later analysis tallied roughly 76 million unique TCR beta chains across the 666 repertoires, and approximately 9.9 million of those chains were shared by two or more donors. Raw reads were error-corrected and collapsed into unique sequences by a nearest-neighbor algorithm in which closely related sequences were merged to remove PCR and sequencing errors. To assign V, D and J gene segments, CDR3 sequences were aligned to IMGT reference sequences. For a sequence to be retained, a match of at least six nucleotides was required to both a V gene segment and a J gene segment. Rearrangements were classified as productive when the CDR3 lacked stop codons and remained in frame with V and J, and all other rearrangements were classified as non-productive. CDR3 was defined according to IMGT convention as the region running from the second conserved V-encoded cysteine to the conserved J-encoded phenylalanine. In an earlier analysis of roughly 580 of the donors, sequences lacking an unambiguous match to a single V gene segment were excluded. In an earlier analysis of approximately 560 of the donors, a V segment was called functional when productive rearrangements were above 56.7%, and segregating when the standard deviation between donors exceeded 5%. A statistical classification framework was built to diagnose cytomegalovirus status from the catalog of TCR beta chain sequences. A later analysis assigned V and J genes by comparing TCR nucleotide sequences with IMGT/GENE-DB human TR gene sequences. A later analysis assigned CDR3 sequences and most-parsimonious VDJ recombination scenarios with the TCRdist pipeline. In a later analysis, each TCR beta chain was defined by its CDR3 amino acid sequence together with its V-gene family, and reads lacking a unique V-gene family were excluded. To address suspected cross-contamination and a sequencing artifact, a later analysis removed approximately 590 highly shared, low-generation-probability nucleotide sequences. A later analysis calculated a clonal expansion index for each public chain from normalized within-repertoire ranks of inferred template counts. Generation probabilities in a later analysis came from a VDJ recombination model fitted to out-of-frame rearrangements, and those results were checked against IGoR. In a later analysis, hypergeometric tests were used to score TCR-TCR, TCR-HLA and TCR-CMV co-occurrence, with a repertoire-size bias correction applied to TCR pairs. In a later analysis, false discovery rates were estimated by permuting HLA or CMV assignments 20 times. In a later analysis, co-occurring TCRs were grouped using DBSCAN, with TCRdist sequence similarity added in when clustering inside HLA-allele-positive subsets. For co-occurrence clustering, repertoires with fewer than 30,000 or more than 120,000 public chains were excluded, along with 5 or 6 repertoires with anomalous nucleotide sharing. TCRdb re-hosts the immuneACCESS table, in-frame sequences only. Its copies lack some clones; in the studies checked, an unresolved V gene accounts for under half of them, and the cause for the rest is not known. V and J calls and clone size come straight from that table; D and trimming were deduced from the DNA. This sample has 100,000 to 120,000 clones in its table, and over 80% of those were observed once. 6.1% of the sample is taken by the ten largest.

The cohort consisted of 600 to 750 healthy bone marrow donors. At the time of sampling, every cohort member was nominally healthy, though immune exposures that went unrecorded were likely present. The donor was CMV seronegative and belonged to the group of around 400 seronegative cohort members. A peripheral blood sample was collected from each donor, and TCR beta sequencing was performed on peripheral blood mononuclear cells. Genomic DNA extraction from the blood cell samples was performed with the Qiagen DNeasy Blood Extraction Kit. This clone was seen once. The specificity of this receptor is unknown. No much larger clone is present one base from it, and per-base qualities are unavailable.

Sequences were obtained from PBMCs. The clonotype comes from a man aged 18 to 29 in good health and CMV-seronegative. The rearranged segments are TRBV27 and TRBJ1-2; TRBD1 is perhaps the D gene, given 5 matching bases. The CDR3 amino acid sequence is: CASSEYPPGTTPSPFYGYTF. The DNA sequence is given as TGTGCCAGCAGCGAATATCCGCCGGGGACTACGCCGAGTCCGTTTTATGGCTACACCTTC.